A single sample gave rise to the 3 T cell receptor beta chains below, sequenced in a study of CD4 T cells in relation to SARS-CoV-2 and coronaviruses. Data came from immunoSEQ multiplex PCR; TCRdb stores just in-frame clones and leaves some out. The sample shows roughly 20,000 clones, roughly 62% of them seen only once. Unexposed donor CD4+ T cells date from about 2010-2019, before the COVID-19 pandemic. CD4+ T cells were isolated from the cells after nine to eleven days of culture. The antigens of these receptors remain unknown. The sequenced sample was CD4+ T cells from PBMCs, cultured in vitro. Source of these receptors: a human donor in good health.

The count of this clone is one. The chain employs TRBV5-5 and TRBJ2-3; TRBD2 agrees at 10 bases. The V segment lost 2 bases and the J segment 6 bases; nucleotides outside the gene matches: 6. Germline CDR1 and CDR2: SGHKS and YYEKEE (reference sequence). The CDR3 covers 15 residues. The CDR3 DNA reads as TGTGCCAGCAGCTTTAGCGTTAGCGGGGGGGATACGCAGTATTTT. Encoded protein: CASSFSVSGGDTQYF. Full variable domain (missing parts from reference TRBV5-5 and TRBJ2-3): DAGVTQSPTHLIKTRGQQVTLRCSPISGHKSVSWYQQVLGQGPQFIFQYYEKEERGRGNFPDRFSARQFPNYSSELNVNALLLGDSALYLCASSFSVSGGDTQYFGPGTRLTVL.

This chain joins TRBV6-5 and TRBJ1-2; D perhaps matches TRBD1 (6 bases). Per germline, CDR1 MNHEY and CDR2 SVGAGI. Trimming removed 5 bases at V and 0 bases at J, with 10 bases between. CDR3 length: 14 residues. The CDR3 region is CASSRGQSNYGYTF. Written as DNA, the CDR3 is TGTGCCAGCAGTCGCGGACAGTCTAACTATGGCTACACCTTC.

The chain employs TRBV30 and TRBJ2-5; TRBD1 matches 7 bases. CDR1 and CDR2 from the germline V gene are GTSNPN and SVGIG (reference sequence). V lost 3 bases to trimming and J lost 5 bases; unmatched junction nucleotides: 12. This CDR3 is 15 amino acids long. In nucleotides, the CDR3 is TGTGCCTGGAGGGCACCAGGGGGAACATCGGAGACCCAGTACTTC. It codes for CAWRAPGGTSETQYF.